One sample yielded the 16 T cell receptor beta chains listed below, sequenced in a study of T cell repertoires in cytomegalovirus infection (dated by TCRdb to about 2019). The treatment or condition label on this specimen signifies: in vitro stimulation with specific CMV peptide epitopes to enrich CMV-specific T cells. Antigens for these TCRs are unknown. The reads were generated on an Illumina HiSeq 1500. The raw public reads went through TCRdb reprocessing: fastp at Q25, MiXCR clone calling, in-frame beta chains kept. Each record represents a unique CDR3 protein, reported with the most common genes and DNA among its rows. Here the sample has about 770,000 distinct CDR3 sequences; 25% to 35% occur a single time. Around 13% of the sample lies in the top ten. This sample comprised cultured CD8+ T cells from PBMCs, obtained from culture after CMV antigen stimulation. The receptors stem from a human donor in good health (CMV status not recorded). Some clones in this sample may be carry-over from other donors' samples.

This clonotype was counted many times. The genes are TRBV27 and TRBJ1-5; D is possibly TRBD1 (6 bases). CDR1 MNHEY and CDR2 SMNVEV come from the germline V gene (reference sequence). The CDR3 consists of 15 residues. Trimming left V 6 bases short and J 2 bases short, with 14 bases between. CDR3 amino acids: CASSLGGAGNQPQHF. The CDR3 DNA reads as TGTGCCAGCAGCTTAGGGGGGGCCGGCAATCAGCCCCAGCATTTT.

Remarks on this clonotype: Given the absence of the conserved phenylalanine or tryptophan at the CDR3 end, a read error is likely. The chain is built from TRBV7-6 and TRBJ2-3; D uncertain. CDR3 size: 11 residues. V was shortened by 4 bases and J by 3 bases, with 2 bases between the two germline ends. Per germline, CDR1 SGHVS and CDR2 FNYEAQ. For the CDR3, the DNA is TGTGCCAGCAGCTCTACAGATACGCAGTATTTA. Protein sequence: CASSSTDTQYL.

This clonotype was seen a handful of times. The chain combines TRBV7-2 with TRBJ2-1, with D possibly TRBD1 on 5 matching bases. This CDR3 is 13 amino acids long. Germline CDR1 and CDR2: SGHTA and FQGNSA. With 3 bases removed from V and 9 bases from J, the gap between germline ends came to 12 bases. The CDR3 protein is CASSFIDSFEQFF. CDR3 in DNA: TGTGCCAGCAGCTTTATCGACAGTTTTGAGCAGTTCTTC.

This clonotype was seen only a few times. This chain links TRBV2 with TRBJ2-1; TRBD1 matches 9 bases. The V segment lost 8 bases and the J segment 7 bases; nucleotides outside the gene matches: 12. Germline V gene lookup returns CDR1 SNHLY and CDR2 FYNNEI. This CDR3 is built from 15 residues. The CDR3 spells CASLRKGTGRNEQFF. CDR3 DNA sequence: TGTGCCAGCCTTCGGAAGGGGACAGGGAGGAATGAGCAGTTCTTC.

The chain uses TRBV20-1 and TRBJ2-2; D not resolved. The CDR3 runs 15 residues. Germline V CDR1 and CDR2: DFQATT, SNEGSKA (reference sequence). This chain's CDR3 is CSNRAPPQNTGELFF. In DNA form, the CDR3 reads TGCAGCAACCGGGCCCCCCCTCAGAACACCGGGGAGCTGTTTTTT.

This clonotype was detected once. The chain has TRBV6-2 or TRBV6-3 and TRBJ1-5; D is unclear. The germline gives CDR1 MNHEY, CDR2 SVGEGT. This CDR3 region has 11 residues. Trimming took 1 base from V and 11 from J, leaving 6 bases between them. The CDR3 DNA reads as TGTGCCAGCAGTTACTTAAGCACCCAGCATTTT. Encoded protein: CASSYLSTQHF.

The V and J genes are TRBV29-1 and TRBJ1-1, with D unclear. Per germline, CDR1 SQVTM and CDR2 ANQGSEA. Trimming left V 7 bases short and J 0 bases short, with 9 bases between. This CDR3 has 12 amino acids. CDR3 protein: CSANGVNTEAFF. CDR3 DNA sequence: TGCAGCGCCAATGGGGTGAACACTGAAGCTTTCTTT.

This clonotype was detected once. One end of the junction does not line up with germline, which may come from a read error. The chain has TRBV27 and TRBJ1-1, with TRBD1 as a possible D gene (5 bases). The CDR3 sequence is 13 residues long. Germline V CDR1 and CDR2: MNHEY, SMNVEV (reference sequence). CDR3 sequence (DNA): TGTGCCGGCAGACTTACAGGAAACACTGAAGCTTTCTTT. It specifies CAGRLTGNTEAFF.

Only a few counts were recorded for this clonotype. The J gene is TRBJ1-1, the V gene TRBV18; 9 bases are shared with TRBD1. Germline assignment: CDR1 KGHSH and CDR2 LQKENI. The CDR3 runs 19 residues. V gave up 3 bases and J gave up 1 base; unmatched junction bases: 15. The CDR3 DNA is TGTGCCAGCTCACCGTCTCACAGGGGGCGCGAGTTCAGGAACACTGAAGCTTTCTTT. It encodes CASSPSHRGREFRNTEAFF.

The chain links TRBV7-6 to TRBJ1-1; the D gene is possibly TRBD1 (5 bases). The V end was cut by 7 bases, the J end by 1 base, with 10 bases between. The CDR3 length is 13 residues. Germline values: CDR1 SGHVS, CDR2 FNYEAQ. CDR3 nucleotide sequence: TGTGCCAGCACCGGGGGACCGAACACTGAAGCTTTCTTT. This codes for CASTGGPNTEAFF.

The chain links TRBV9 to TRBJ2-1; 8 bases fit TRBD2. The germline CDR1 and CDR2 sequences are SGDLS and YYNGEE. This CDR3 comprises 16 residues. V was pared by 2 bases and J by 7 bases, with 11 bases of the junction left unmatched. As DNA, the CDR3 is TGTGCCAGCAGCGTCGGTTCGGGGGCGGGGGGAAATGAGCAGTTCTTC. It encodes CASSVGSGAGGNEQFF.

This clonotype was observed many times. The CDR3 DNA reads as TGTGCCAGCAGCTTAGGGCTCCAGGGTCCGAGCTCCTACGAGCAGTACGTC. It encodes CASSLGLQGPSSYEQYV. V and J are TRBV7-9 and TRBJ2-7; TRBD1 is a possible D gene (5 bases). Germline lookup yields CDR1 SEHNR and CDR2 FQNEAQ (reference sequence). The V end lost 1 base, the J end lost 0 bases, and 16 bases lay between the germline ends. This CDR3 has 17 amino acids.

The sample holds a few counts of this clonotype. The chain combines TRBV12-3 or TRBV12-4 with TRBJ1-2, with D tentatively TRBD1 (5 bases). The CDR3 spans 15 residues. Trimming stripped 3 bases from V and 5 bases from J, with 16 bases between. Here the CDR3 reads CASSFEGTPGYGYTF. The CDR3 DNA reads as TGTGCCAGCAGTTTTGAGGGGACTCCGGGGTATGGCTACACCTTC.

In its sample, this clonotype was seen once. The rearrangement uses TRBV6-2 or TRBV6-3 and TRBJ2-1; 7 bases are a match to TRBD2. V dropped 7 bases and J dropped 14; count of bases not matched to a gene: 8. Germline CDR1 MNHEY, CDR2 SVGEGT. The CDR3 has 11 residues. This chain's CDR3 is CASTLGGMEFF. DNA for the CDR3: TGTGCCAGCACCCTGGGAGGGATGGAGTTCTTC.

The CDR3 loop is CASSLLAKDTQYF. The DNA for the CDR3 is TGTGCCAGCAGTCTTCTAGCGAAAGATACGCAGTATTTT. The chain uses TRBV27 and TRBJ2-3, with a tentative D call TRBD2 (6 bases). The CDR3 contains 13 residues. The V end was cut by 5 bases, the J end by 5 bases, with 11 bases between. CDR1 and CDR2 from the germline V gene are MNHEY and SMNVEV (reference sequence).

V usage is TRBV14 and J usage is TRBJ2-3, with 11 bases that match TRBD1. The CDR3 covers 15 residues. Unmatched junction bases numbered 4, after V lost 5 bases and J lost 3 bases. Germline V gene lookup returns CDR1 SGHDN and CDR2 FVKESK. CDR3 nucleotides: TGTGCCAGCAGCAGGACAGGGGGCGCGACAGATACGCAGTATTTT. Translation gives CASSRTGGATDTQYF.